These 7 T cell receptor beta chains were sequenced from one sample in a study of T cell responses to AZD1222 COVID-19 vaccine. Clones were sequenced by immunoSEQ multiplex PCR, and TCRdb holds only the in-frame ones, with some missing. The table has approximately 67,000 clones, 80% to 90% seen once. Sequenced material: peripheral blood, taken 28 days after the second AZD1222 dose. The source of these receptors is an adult who received the AZD1222 COVID-19 vaccine.

The V call is TRBV7-8, the J call TRBJ1-6, with no clear D. There are 14 residues in the CDR3. CDR1 and CDR2 (germline): SGHVS, FQNEAQ. Trimming pared 3 bases from V and 5 bases from J, leaving 8 bases between. The CDR3 coding sequence is TGTGCCAGCAGCTTTGGTAGGCATAATTCACCCCTCCACTTT. Translation gives CASSFGRHNSPLHF. Full variable domain (rest looked up from reference TRBV7-8 and TRBJ1-6): GAGVSQSPRYKVAKRGQDVALRCDPISGHVSLFWYQQALGQGPEFLTYFQNEAQLDKSGLPSDRFFAERPEGSVSTLKIQRTQQEDSAVYLCASSFGRHNSPLHFGNGTRLTVT.

The chain uses TRBV12-3 or TRBV12-4 and TRBJ1-2, with unresolved D. The CDR3 runs to 13 residues. Trimming left V 1 base short and J 4 bases short, with 7 bases between. CDR3 protein: CASSLGAFYGYTF. As DNA, the CDR3 is TGTGCCAGCAGTTTAGGGGCCTTCTATGGCTACACCTTC.

The chain couples TRBV6-5 to TRBJ2-1; D call uncertain. V was cut by 6 bases and J by 3 bases, with 9 bases left in between. This CDR3 has 13 residues. Germline V lookup: CDR1 MNHEY, CDR2 SVGAGI. The CDR3 region has the DNA TGTGCCAGCAGCGCTCAGTTCTACAATGAGCAGTTCTTC. It specifies CASSAQFYNEQFF.

The gene calls are TRBV29-1 and TRBJ2-5; 9 positions match TRBD1. J was trimmed by 5 bases and V by 4 bases; bases with no gene match: 5. The length of the CDR3 is 13 residues. Germline values: CDR1 SQVTM, CDR2 ANQGSEA. DNA for the CDR3: TGCAGCGTTGCACAGGGGGCGCGGGAGACCCAGTACTTC. It translates to CSVAQGARETQYF. The complete variable domain, with remaining parts taken from reference TRBV29-1 and TRBJ2-5, reads SAVISQKPSRDICQRGTSLTIQCQVDSQVTMMFWYRQQPGQSLTLIATANQGSEATYESGFVIDKFPISRPNLTFSTLTVSNMSPEDSSIYLCSVAQGARETQYFGPGTRLLVL.

This chain connects TRBV3-1 (or the pseudogene TRBV3-2) to TRBJ2-7; D uncertain. This CDR3 region has 12 residues. The germline CDR1 and CDR2 sequences are LGHDT and YNNKEL (reference sequence). Trimming removed 4 bases at V and 0 bases at J, with 4 bases between. CDR3 bases: TGTGCCAGCAGCCCTAACTCCTACGAGCAGTACTTC. Translating gives CASSPNSYEQYF.

This chain links TRBV18 with TRBJ2-7, with D hard to call. The germline V gene has CDR1 KGHSH and CDR2 LQKENI. V gave up 3 bases and J gave up 0 bases, with 9 bases separating them. The CDR3 is made up of 14 amino acids. The chain's CDR3 is CASSPSAISYEQYF. As DNA, the CDR3 is TGTGCCAGCTCACCCTCGGCCATCTCCTACGAGCAGTACTTC. The full variable domain, its missing parts supplied by reference TRBV18 and TRBJ2-7, is NAGVMQNPRHLVRRRGQEARLRCSPMKGHSHVYWYRQLPEEGLKFMVYLQKENIIDESGMPKERFSAEFPKEGPSILRIQQVVRGDSAAYFCASSPSAISYEQYFGPGTRLTVT.

This clone was picked up one time. The chain couples TRBV7-2 to TRBJ2-7; D ambiguous. V was pared by 5 bases and J by 4 bases, with 15 bases between. The CDR3 is 14 residues long. Germline assignment: CDR1 SGHTA and CDR2 FQGNSA. The CDR3 sequence: CASSPRFGAYEQYF. DNA for the CDR3: TGTGCCAGCAGCCCAAGATTTGGCGCGTACGAGCAGTACTTC.